These 5 T cell receptor beta chains came from one sample sequenced in a study of blood T cell repertoires in COVID-19. This table comes from immunoSEQ multiplex PCR, and its TCRdb copy is limited to in-frame clones, with some not included. The sample includes about 400,000 clones, around 90% of them seen just once. The specimen sequenced was PBMCs or T cells enriched from blood (not recorded which). These receptors were collected from a woman aged 40-49 years with acute COVID-19.

The chain combines TRBV5-1 with TRBJ2-2; the D is unclear. The germline V gene has CDR1 SGHRS and CDR2 YFSETQ. This CDR3 region has 15 residues. Trimming removed 2 bases from V and 0 bases from J, with 8 bases in between. The CDR3: CASSLEAANTGELFF. CDR3 nucleotides: TGCGCCAGCAGCTTAGAGGCGGCGAACACCGGGGAGCTGTTTTTT. Combining the CDR3 with reference TRBV5-1 and TRBJ2-2 gives the whole variable domain KAGVTQTPRYLIKTRGQQVTLSCSPISGHRSVSWYQQTPGQGLQFLFEYFSETQRNKGNFPGRFSGRQFSNSRSEMNVSTLELGDSALYLCASSLEAANTGELFFGEGSRLTVL.

This chain uses TRBV12-3 or TRBV12-4 with TRBJ2-7; perhaps TRBD1 as D (6 bases). The ends were cut back, 4 bases at V and 7 bases at J, with 8 bases in the middle. This CDR3 region has 11 residues. This chain's CDR3 is CASSSGTEQYF. In DNA form, the CDR3 reads TGTGCCAGCAGTTCCGGGACAGAGCAGTACTTC.

V and J are TRBV9 and TRBJ2-3, with 12 bases lining up with TRBD2. In germline, CDR1 is SGDLS, CDR2 YYNGEE. The CDR3 is made up of 16 amino acids. After removal of 4 bases from V and 5 bases from J, the junction contained 8 bases not matched to a gene. For the CDR3, the DNA is TGTGCCAGCAGCCCCCTAGCGGGGGGGCCGCAAGATACGCAGTATTTT. Its protein product is CASSPLAGGPQDTQYF. The variable domain in full, with the rest retrieved from reference TRBV9 and TRBJ2-3, is DSGVTQTPKHLITATGQRVTLRCSPRSGDLSVYWYQQSLDQGLQFLIQYYNGEERAKGNILERFSAQQFPDLHSELNLSSLELGDSALYFCASSPLAGGPQDTQYFGPGTRLTVL.

CDR3 region: CASTRGQGAAGYTF. Here the CDR3 DNA reads TGTGCCAGCACGCGGGGACAGGGGGCTGCTGGCTACACCTTC. This rearrangement joins TRBV6-5 to TRBJ1-2; 12 bases match TRBD1. This CDR3 comprises 14 residues. V shed 7 bases and J 7 bases; nucleotides not matched to a gene: 7. The germline V gene encodes CDR1 MNHEY and CDR2 SVGAGI.

V usage is TRBV4-1 and J usage is TRBJ2-5; TRBD2 might be the D (5 bases). V was clipped by 3 bases and J by 2 bases, with 19 bases between them. Germline-derived CDR1 and CDR2 are MGHRA and YSYEKL. The CDR3 totals 17 residues. CDR3 protein: CASSQGFLATPQETQYF. The CDR3 nucleotides are TGCGCCAGCAGCCAGGGTTTCCTAGCTACACCACAAGAGACCCAGTACTTC.